This T cell receptor beta chain was captured by sequencing in a study of cytomegalovirus exposure and HLA in healthy donors (dated by TCRdb to the late 2010s). Background for the entire study: An earlier analysis of approximately 640 of the donors reported roughly 270 Gb of sequence data and 117 million unique TCR beta sequences from about 179 million T cells. An early release that covered about 640 HLA-typed donors contained around 300 gigabases of sequencing data and 75 million to 100 million unique TCR sequences. The genetic ancestry cluster associated with self-reported Caucasian donors included around four fifths of the 300 to 450 genotyped donors. The study aimed to test whether signatures of past pathogen exposure could be identified by cataloging public T cell receptors. The study used immunosequencing to profile the T cell repertoires of several hundred subjects and linked those repertoires to cytomegalovirus serostatus. A separate validation cohort of 100 to 150 different subjects was used in addition to the approximately 700-subject first cohort. To predict cytomegalovirus infection status, the study combined high-throughput TCR immunosequencing, statistical association of individual TCRs with disease status, and machine learning. A later analysis re-analyzed previously published TCR beta repertoires from about 600 donors and added high-resolution HLA genotyping to study TCR occurrence patterns. Rather than using new phenotypic data, the later analysis identified candidate immune exposures from TCR beta sequences and from how often those sequences occurred across donors. In an earlier analysis of 587 of the donors, high-throughput TCR beta sequencing was used to judge whether each TCR beta V gene segment behaved as functional or pseudogenic. Donor age, sex, ethnicity and CMV serostatus were compiled together with the repertoire data. A later genetic analysis took genome-wide SNP genotypes for 398 of the 666 donors and used that subset as a discovery cohort. Every discovery cohort repertoire had been produced on one sequencing platform. Both class I and class II loci were covered by HLA typing, at four-digit resolution. The number of donors typed differed by locus, with roughly 629-640 for A, B, C, DRB1 and DQB1, roughly 520 for DQA1, approximately 580 for DPA1, and 400 to 490 for DPB1. Roughly 5 DR-DQ haplotypes were handled as single units for association and clustering because linkage in the cohort was strong. Across roughly 420 genotyped donors of the cohort, an average of roughly 230,000 unique TCR beta nucleotide sequences per donor were sequenced, and roughly a sixth of those sequences were non-productive.

In total, over 600 healthy bone marrow donors made up the cohort. All cohort members were sampled while nominally healthy, although unrecorded immune exposures were likely present. The donor tested CMV seronegative and was one of the 352 seronegative cohort members. A peripheral blood sample was provided by each donor, and peripheral blood mononuclear cells were used for TCR beta sequencing. The Qiagen DNeasy Blood Extraction Kit was used to extract genomic DNA from the blood cell samples. Library creation used the immunoSEQ multiplex PCR assay. For the multiplex PCR, a mixture combining 60 forward primers for TCR Vbeta segments and 13 reverse primers for TCR Jbeta segments was used. The CDR3 region of rearranged TCR beta genes was amplified from genomic DNA by a multiplex PCR assay. The amplified TCR beta libraries were sequenced on the Illumina HiSeq System as 87-base-pair reads. Regarding the original processing steps: A later analysis counted about 76 million unique TCR beta chains across the 650 to 800 repertoires, and approximately 11 million of these chains were shared by at least two donors. Raw reads were error-corrected and collapsed into unique sequences by a nearest-neighbor algorithm in which closely related sequences were merged to remove PCR and sequencing errors. To assign V, D and J gene segments, CDR3 sequences were aligned to IMGT reference sequences. For a sequence to be retained, at least a six-nucleotide match to both a V gene segment and a J gene segment was required. A rearrangement was called productive if the CDR3 had no stop codons and remained in frame with V and J, and every other rearrangement was called non-productive. Following IMGT convention, CDR3 was defined as the stretch from the second conserved V-encoded cysteine to the conserved J-encoded phenylalanine. The earlier analysis of 450 to 750 of the donors excluded any sequence lacking an unambiguous match to a single V gene segment. In an earlier analysis of roughly 500 of the donors, V segments were called functional above 56.7% productive rearrangements and were called segregating when the between-donor standard deviation exceeded 5%. A statistical classification framework was built to diagnose cytomegalovirus status from the catalog of TCR beta chain sequences. In a later analysis, TCR nucleotide sequences were compared against IMGT/GENE-DB human TR gene sequences so that V and J genes could be assigned. In a later analysis, CDR3 sequences and most-parsimonious VDJ recombination scenarios were assigned using the TCRdist pipeline. In a later analysis, each TCR beta chain was defined by its CDR3 amino acid sequence together with its V-gene family, and reads without a unique V-gene family were excluded. To address suspected cross-contamination and a sequencing artifact, a later analysis removed several hundred highly shared, low-generation-probability nucleotide sequences. For each public chain, a later analysis derived a clonal expansion index from normalized ranks of inferred template counts within each repertoire. In a later analysis, generation probabilities were computed using a VDJ recombination model fitted to out-of-frame rearrangements, and the results were checked against IGoR. In a later analysis, TCR-TCR, TCR-HLA and TCR-CMV co-occurrence was scored with hypergeometric tests, and a repertoire-size bias correction was applied to TCR pairs. False discovery rates were estimated in a later analysis by permuting HLA or CMV assignments 20 times. A later analysis grouped co-occurring TCRs with DBSCAN, adding TCRdist sequence similarity when clustering within HLA-allele-positive subsets. Repertoires with fewer than 30,000 or more than 120,000 public chains were left out of co-occurrence clustering, as were five repertoires with anomalous nucleotide sharing. TCRdb took this table from immuneACCESS and kept in-frame rearrangements with V and J called. Such tables lack part of the clones; where checked against another copy, unresolved V genes explain under half of the gap, and the rest is unexplained. The DNA was the basis for D and trimming; V, J and clone size are from that table. A total of some 150,000 clones appear in this sample, 80% to 85% of them only once. Clones ranked in the top ten supply around 2.5% of the sample.

From the cysteine through the phenylalanine, the CDR3 covers 18 amino acids. The retained sequence is limited to the CDR3, 54 bases, with the frame set at the first base. After removal of 1 base from V and 6 bases from J, the junction retains 10 bases not matched to a gene. Based on the germline V gene, the CDR1 and CDR2 sequences are SGHAT and FQNNGV. Beyond this particular receptor, the publication reports: According to a later analysis, TCR association rates differed among HLA loci, with DRB1 alleles showing the most associated TCRs and HLA-C alleles showing the fewest. According to the authors, the approach could potentially be generalized to other disease states and immunological phenotypes. Because HLA typing was unavailable for some donors at each locus, only the typed subset was used in association tests. V-gene and J-gene trimming of TCR beta chains was associated with a missense DCLRE1C variant in a later genetic analysis, and the association was replicated in an independent cohort. For the cohort, immune exposure information was limited to CMV serostatus. While some public TCRs were present in many individuals, most TCR sequences turned up only very rarely across donors. In both the original and validation cohorts, the classifier was reported to diagnose cytomegalovirus status with high specificity and sensitivity. Some 16 rarely observed V segments, including chromosome 9 orphons, were excluded from the earlier analysis of several hundred of the donors because counts were too low. A cluster of highly shared sequence variants was judged likely to represent a technical artifact of the sequencing pipeline. In a later analysis, several top co-occurrence clusters were reported to appear linked to parvovirus B19, influenza, CMV and Epstein-Barr virus. The study gave a list of some 150 TCR beta chains associated with cytomegalovirus. In vitro tests confirmed that three of the cytomegalovirus-associated TCR beta chains recognize cytomegalovirus antigens. Most CMV-associated TCR beta chains appeared to be HLA-restricted in a later analysis, and the HLA associations seemed to be driven largely by CMV exposure. Compared with the roughly 600-donor mean, donors in an Asian-associated ancestry cluster had fewer N-insertions in productive TCRs, according to a later genetic analysis. The presence/absence analyses assumed that sequencing depth was roughly uniform across donors, and that assumption may not be true. At a false discovery rate of 0.05, a later analysis linked fewer than 20,000 TCR beta sequences to specific HLA alleles. Assigning TCR associations to individual alleles was difficult when HLA alleles, especially DR and DQ, strongly co-occurred. In an earlier analysis of about 600 of the donors, most TCR beta V segments appeared in productive rearrangements about 87% or about 30% of the time, broadly matching IMGT annotations. A later analysis found that HLA-associated TCR beta chains were more clonally expanded and had lower generation probabilities than equally common non-associated chains. A further reported finding was that TCR beta sequences accurately predicted the HLA-A and HLA-B alleles for most subjects in the first cohort. Some IMGT-functional V segments, including TRBV6-2 and TRBV6-3, could not be told apart with the 87-base-pair reads, so those segments were excluded. Only TCR beta chains were sequenced in this cohort, and the absence of alpha or paired-chain data limited detectable features. Linkage disequilibrium might explain the correlated functional status among segregating V segments, but an unknown experimental factor could not be ruled out.

As to this clone: Its antigen remains undetermined. Base qualities are missing; no much larger clone stands one base away.

The clonotype was recovered from a boy younger than 10 in good health and CMV-seronegative. The material sequenced was PBMCs. The chain is assembled from TRBV11-2 and TRBJ2-1, and TRBD2 matches 12 of the central bases. The nucleotides are TGTGCCAGCAGCTTAGTATCTAGCGGGGGGGGGTGGGCCAATGAGCAGTTCTTC. It is translated as CASSLVSSGGGWANEQFF.